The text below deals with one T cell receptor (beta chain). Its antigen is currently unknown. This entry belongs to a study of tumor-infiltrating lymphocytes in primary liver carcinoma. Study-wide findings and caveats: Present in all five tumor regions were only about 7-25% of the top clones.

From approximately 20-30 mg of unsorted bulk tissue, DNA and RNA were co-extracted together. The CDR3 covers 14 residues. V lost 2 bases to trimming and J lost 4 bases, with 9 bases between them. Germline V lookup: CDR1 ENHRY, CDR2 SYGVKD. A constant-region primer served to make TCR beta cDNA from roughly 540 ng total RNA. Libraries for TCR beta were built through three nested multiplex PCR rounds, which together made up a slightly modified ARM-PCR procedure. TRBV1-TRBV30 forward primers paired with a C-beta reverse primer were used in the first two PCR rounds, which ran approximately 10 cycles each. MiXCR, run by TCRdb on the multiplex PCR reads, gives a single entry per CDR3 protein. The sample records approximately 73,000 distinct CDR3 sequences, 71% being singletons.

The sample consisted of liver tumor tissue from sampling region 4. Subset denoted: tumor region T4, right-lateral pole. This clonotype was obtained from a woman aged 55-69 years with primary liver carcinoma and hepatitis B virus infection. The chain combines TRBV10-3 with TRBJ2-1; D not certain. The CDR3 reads CAISEQKDYNEQFF. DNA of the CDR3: TGTGCCATCAGTGAGCAGAAGGATTACAATGAGCAGTTCTTC.